These 19 T cell receptor beta chains were sequenced from one sample in a study of cytomegalovirus exposure and HLA in healthy donors. The PCR ran on 60 Vbeta and 13 Jbeta primers. Profiling relied on immunoSEQ multiplex PCR, and the TCRdb table lists in-frame clones only, not all of them. The data contain 300,000 or so clones, roughly four fifths of them singletons. Input material: PBMCs. Receptor source: a woman aged 40 to 50 in good health and CMV-seropositive.

V gene TRBV19 combines with J gene TRBJ1-5, with 9 bases fitting TRBD1. The CDR3 length is 17 residues. The V gene's germline CDR1 is LNHDA and CDR2 SQIVND (reference sequence). V was pared by 6 bases and J by 5 bases, with 14 bases of the junction left unmatched. The CDR3 DNA is TGTGCCAGTAGAACATCCAAGGGACAGGGAAGGCATCAGCCCCAGCATTTT. This gives the protein CASRTSKGQGRHQPQHF.

The rearrangement links TRBV6-1 to TRBJ2-5, with D possibly being TRBD2 (7 bases). The J call may not be correct, given that the DNA end is closer to TRBJ2-7. CDR1 is MNHNS and CDR2 is SASEGT in the germline V gene. The CDR3 has 15 amino acids. CDR3 protein: CASRDGGLLSYEQYF. CDR3 sequence (DNA): TGTGCCAGCAGAGACGGGGGGCTTTTATCCTACGAGCAGTACTTC.

This clone was observed once. The rearrangement uses TRBV2 and TRBJ2-2; TRBD1 aligns across 8 bases. The ends lost 6 bases at V and 1 base at J; junction bases unmatched: 4. The CDR3 runs to 15 residues. Germline V gives CDR1 SNHLY, CDR2 FYNNEI. CDR3 DNA sequence: TGTGCCAGCAGGGCGACAGGGGAGAACACCGGGGAGCTGTTTTTT. The encoded protein is CASRATGENTGELFF. The full variable domain, its missing parts supplied by reference TRBV2 and TRBJ2-2, is EPEVTQTPSHQVTQMGQEVILRCVPISNHLYFYWYRQILGQKVEFLVSFYNNEISEKSEIFDDQFSVERPDGSNFTLKIRSTKLEDSAMYFCASRATGENTGELFFGEGSRLTVL.

The chain couples TRBV20-1 to TRBJ2-3; maybe TRBD2 (5 bases). Looked up from germline, CDR1 is DFQATT and CDR2 is SNEGSKA (reference sequence). Trimming pared 3 bases from V and 4 bases from J, leaving 5 bases between. The CDR3 contains 11 residues. In DNA form, the CDR3 reads TGCAGTGCTAGCGGGGCAGATACGCAGTATTTT. It is translated as CSASGADTQYF.

This clone was counted a few times. This chain links TRBV5-4 with TRBJ2-7; 7 bases line up with TRBD1. Per the germline V gene, CDR1 is SGHNT and CDR2 is YYREEE (reference sequence). The CDR3 spans 13 residues. After removal of 1 base from V and 3 bases from J, the junction contained 1 base not matched to a gene. CDR3 in amino acids: CASSLNRGYEQYF. CDR3 DNA sequence: TGTGCCAGCAGCTTGAACAGGGGCTACGAGCAGTACTTC.

For the CDR3, the DNA is TGTGCCAGCAGTCGAAGCCTAGGGGGCAATGAGCAGTTCTTC. This codes for CASSRSLGGNEQFF. V usage is TRBV27 and J usage is TRBJ2-1; D may be TRBD1 (6 bases). CDR1 MNHEY and CDR2 SMNVEV come from the germline V gene (reference sequence). V lost 5 bases and J lost 6, with 14 bases in between. The CDR3 consists of 14 residues.

The V and J genes are TRBV11-2 and TRBJ2-7; possibly TRBD1 for D (5 bases). Germline V gene sequence: CDR1 SGHAT, CDR2 FQNNGV. Trimming stripped 7 bases from V and 7 bases from J, with 17 bases between. CDR3 length: 13 residues. This CDR3 is CASMETDKREQYF. CDR3 coding DNA: TGTGCCAGCATGGAGACGGACAAAAGGGAGCAGTACTTC.

This rearrangement joins TRBV18 to TRBJ2-7; 9 bases map to TRBD1. This CDR3 has 14 amino acids. Trimming at V came to 3 bases and at J to 5 bases, leaving 5 bases not matched to a gene. Germline assignment: CDR1 KGHSH and CDR2 LQKENI. CDR3 residues: CASSPTGGQNEQYF. For the CDR3, the DNA is TGTGCCAGCTCACCGACAGGGGGACAGAACGAGCAGTACTTC.

The chain has TRBV2 and TRBJ2-7; 14 nucleotides align to TRBD2. CDR1 SNHLY and CDR2 FYNNEI come from the germline V gene. The CDR3 has 15 amino acids. V shed 6 bases, J shed 3 bases, and the junction held 4 bases outside the gene matches. The CDR3 sequence is CASRAGTSGSYEQYF. CDR3 DNA: TGTGCCAGCAGGGCTGGGACTAGCGGGAGCTACGAGCAGTACTTC.

The chain employs TRBV5-1 and TRBJ1-1; TRBD1 is a possible D gene (6 bases). Germline CDR1 SGHRS, CDR2 YFSETQ. The V end was cut by 0 bases, the J end by 5 bases, with 14 bases between. CDR3 length: 15 amino acids. CDR3 sequence: CASSLEGHSQTEAFF. CDR3 in DNA: TGCGCCAGCAGCTTGGAGGGACACTCTCAGACTGAAGCTTTCTTT.

The genes are TRBV2 and TRBJ2-1, with 9 positions matching TRBD2. The CDR3 sequence is 14 residues long. Germline lookup yields CDR1 SNHLY and CDR2 FYNNEI. V lost 6 bases to trimming and J lost 4 bases; unmatched junction nucleotides: 4. In DNA, the CDR3 is TGTGCCAGCAGATGGACTAGCGTTTACAATGAGCAGTTCTTC. Protein sequence: CASRWTSVYNEQFF.

The J gene is TRBJ1-5, the V gene TRBV5-6; the D is unclear. Trimming removed 0 bases from V and 2 bases from J, with 9 bases in between. The CDR3 has 15 residues. Germline V gives CDR1 SGHDT, CDR2 YYEEEE. The CDR3 coding sequence is TGTGCCAGCAGCTTGGCCGGGTCGGGCAATCAGCCCCAGCATTTT. Protein: CASSLAGSGNQPQHF.

The chain is built from TRBV5-1 and TRBJ2-5; 10 bases are a match to TRBD1. The CDR3 sequence is 15 residues long. Germline values: CDR1 SGHRS, CDR2 YFSETQ. The ends lost 4 bases at V and 2 bases at J; junction bases unmatched: 5. In DNA form, the CDR3 reads TGCGCCAGCAGCAGGGGACAGGGGATACAAGAGACCCAGTACTTC. Amino acids: CASSRGQGIQETQYF.

This clone was observed once. The J gene is TRBJ1-1, the V gene TRBV30; D call uncertain. Germline V CDR1 and CDR2: GTSNPN, SVGIG (reference sequence). Trimming took 2 bases from V and 5 from J, leaving 9 bases between them. CDR3 length: 12 amino acids. The DNA of the CDR3 is TGTGCCTGGAGTCCCACTTATACTGAAGCTTTCTTT. Amino acids: CAWSPTYTEAFF.

The gene calls are TRBV19 and TRBJ1-1, with unresolved D. The germline V gene encodes CDR1 LNHDA and CDR2 SQIVND (reference sequence). With 6 bases removed from V and 5 bases from J, the gap between germline ends came to 16 bases. The CDR3 loop spans 14 amino acids. CDR3 bases: TGTGCCAGTAGCCCCGGGATTTTCGGAACTGAAGCTTTCTTT. Amino acids: CASSPGIFGTEAFF.

The chain employs TRBV15 and TRBJ2-3, with 9 positions matching TRBD1. After removal of 0 bases from V and 4 bases from J, the junction contained 11 bases not matched to a gene. The CDR3 length is 18 residues. Germline CDR1 LNHNV, CDR2 YYDKDF (reference sequence). The DNA of the CDR3 is TGTGCCACCAGCAGAGATCAGAGGACAGGGGTAAGGGCAGATACGCAGTATTTT. Translated, it gives CATSRDQRTGVRADTQYF.

The chain joins TRBV28 to TRBJ1-3, with TRBD1 matching 10 bases. The CDR3 sequence is 18 residues long. With V trimmed by 2 bases and J by 4 bases, 11 bases remained unmatched. Germline V gene sequence: CDR1 MDHEN, CDR2 SYDVKM. The CDR3 loop is CASSLTMGTGASGNTIYF. The CDR3 bases are TGTGCCAGCAGTTTAACAATGGGGACAGGGGCTTCGGGAAACACCATATATTTT.

The chain recombines TRBV6-6 with TRBJ2-3, with D tentatively TRBD2 (6 bases). Trimming removed 2 bases from V and 3 bases from J, with 6 bases in between. The CDR3 contains 13 residues. Germline V gives CDR1 MNHNY, CDR2 SVGAGI (reference sequence). CDR3 protein: CASSYAGTDTQYF. As DNA, the CDR3 is TGTGCCAGCAGTTACGCGGGAACAGATACGCAGTATTTT.

The chain couples TRBV11-3 to TRBJ2-5, with 7 bases that match TRBD2. The V gene's germline CDR1 is SGHNT and CDR2 YENEEA. The trim removed 6 bases at V and 2 bases at J, leaving 3 bases unmatched. This CDR3 contains 13 residues. CDR3 loop: CASSSSGQETQYF. The CDR3, as DNA: TGTGCCAGCAGTAGTAGCGGGCAAGAGACCCAGTACTTC.